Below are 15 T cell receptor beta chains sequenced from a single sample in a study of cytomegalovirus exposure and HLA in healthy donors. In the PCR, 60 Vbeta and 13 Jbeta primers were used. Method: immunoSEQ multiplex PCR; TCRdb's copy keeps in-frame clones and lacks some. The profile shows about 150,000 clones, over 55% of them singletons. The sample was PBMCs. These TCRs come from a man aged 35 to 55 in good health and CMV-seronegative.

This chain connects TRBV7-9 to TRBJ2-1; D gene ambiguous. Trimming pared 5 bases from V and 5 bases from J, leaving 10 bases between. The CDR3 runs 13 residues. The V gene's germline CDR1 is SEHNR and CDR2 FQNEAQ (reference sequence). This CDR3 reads CASSHLRDNEQFF. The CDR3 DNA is TGTGCCAGCAGCCACCTTCGGGACAATGAGCAGTTCTTC. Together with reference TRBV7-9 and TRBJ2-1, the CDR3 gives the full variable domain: DTGVSQNPRHKITKRGQNVTFRCDPISEHNRLYWYRQTLGQGPEFLTYFQNEAQLEKSRLLSDRFSAERPKGSFSTLEIQRTEQGDSAMYLCASSHLRDNEQFFGPGTRLTVL.

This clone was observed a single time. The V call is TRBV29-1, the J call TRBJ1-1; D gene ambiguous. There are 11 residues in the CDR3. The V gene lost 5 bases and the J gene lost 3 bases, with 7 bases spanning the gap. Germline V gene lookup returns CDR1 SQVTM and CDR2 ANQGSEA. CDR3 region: CSVILHTEAFF. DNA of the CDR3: TGCAGCGTTATTCTCCACACTGAAGCTTTCTTT.

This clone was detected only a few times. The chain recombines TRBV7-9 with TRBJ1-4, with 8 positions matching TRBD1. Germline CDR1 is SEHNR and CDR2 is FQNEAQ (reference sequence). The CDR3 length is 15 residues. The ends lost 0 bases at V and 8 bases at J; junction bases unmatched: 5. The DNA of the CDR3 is TGTGCCAGCAGCTTAGCCCAGGGGGCTTGGGAAAAACTGTTTTTT. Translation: CASSLAQGAWEKLFF.

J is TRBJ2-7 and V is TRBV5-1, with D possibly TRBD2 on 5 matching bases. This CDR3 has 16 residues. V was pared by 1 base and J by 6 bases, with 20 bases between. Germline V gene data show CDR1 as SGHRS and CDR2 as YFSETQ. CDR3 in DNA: TGCGCCAGCAGCTTGAAGGTCAGTAGCGTTTTCAGCGAGCAGTACTTC. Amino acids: CASSLKVSSVFSEQYF.

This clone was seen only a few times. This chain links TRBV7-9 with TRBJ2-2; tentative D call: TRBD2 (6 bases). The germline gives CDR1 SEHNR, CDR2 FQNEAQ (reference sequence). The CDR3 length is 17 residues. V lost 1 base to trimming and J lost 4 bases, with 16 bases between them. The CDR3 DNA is TGTGCCAGCAGCTTAGGGGGCCGGACGGGAGTCACCGGGGAGCTGTTTTTT. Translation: CASSLGGRTGVTGELFF.

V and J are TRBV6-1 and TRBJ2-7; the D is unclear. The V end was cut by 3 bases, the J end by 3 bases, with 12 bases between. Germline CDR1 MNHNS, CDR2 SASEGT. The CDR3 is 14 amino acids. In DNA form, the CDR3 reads TGTGCCAGCAGTGACTCCCCACTCCACTACGAGCAGTACTTC. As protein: CASSDSPLHYEQYF.

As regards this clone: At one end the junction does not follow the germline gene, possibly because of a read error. The CDR3 region is CASSRLQTGSTHF. The CDR3 region has the DNA TGTGCCAGCAGCCGCCTACAGACAGGGTCAACCCACTTC. This sequence joins TRBV11-2 and TRBJ1-2; 7 bases are shared with TRBD1. Germline assignment: CDR1 SGHAT and CDR2 FQNNGV. CDR3 length equals 13 residues.

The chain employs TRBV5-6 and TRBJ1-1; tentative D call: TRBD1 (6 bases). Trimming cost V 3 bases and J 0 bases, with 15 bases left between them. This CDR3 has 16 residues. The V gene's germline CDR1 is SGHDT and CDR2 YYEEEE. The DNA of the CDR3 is TGTGCCAGCAGCTGGGGGTCAGGGGCGTTGAACACTGAAGCTTTCTTT. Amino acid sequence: CASSWGSGALNTEAFF. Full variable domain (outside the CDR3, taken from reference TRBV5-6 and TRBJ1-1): DAGVTQSPTHLIKTRGQQVTLRCSPKSGHDTVSWYQQALGQGPQFIFQYYEEEERQRGNFPDRFSGHQFPNYSSELNVNALLLGDSALYLCASSWGSGALNTEAFFGQGTRLTVV.

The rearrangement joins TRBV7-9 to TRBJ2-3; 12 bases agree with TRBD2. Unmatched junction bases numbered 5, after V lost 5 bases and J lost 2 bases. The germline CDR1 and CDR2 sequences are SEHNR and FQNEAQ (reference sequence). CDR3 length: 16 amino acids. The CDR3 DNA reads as TGTGCCAGCAGCCCGGGACTAGCGGGCCTCACAGATACGCAGTATTTT. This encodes CASSPGLAGLTDTQYF.

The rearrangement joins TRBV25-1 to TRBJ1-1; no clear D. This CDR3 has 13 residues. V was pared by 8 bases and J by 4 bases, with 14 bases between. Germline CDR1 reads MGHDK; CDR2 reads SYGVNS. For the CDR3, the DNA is TGTGCCAGCCGACAAACTGATACCACTGAAGCTTTCTTT. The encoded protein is CASRQTDTTEAFF.

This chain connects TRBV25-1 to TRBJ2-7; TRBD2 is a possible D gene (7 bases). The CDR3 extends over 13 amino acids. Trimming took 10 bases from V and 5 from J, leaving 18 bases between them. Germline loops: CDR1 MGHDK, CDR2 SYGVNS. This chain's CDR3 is CATGWGGLDEQYF. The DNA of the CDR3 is TGTGCCACAGGTTGGGGGGGCCTGGACGAGCAGTACTTC.

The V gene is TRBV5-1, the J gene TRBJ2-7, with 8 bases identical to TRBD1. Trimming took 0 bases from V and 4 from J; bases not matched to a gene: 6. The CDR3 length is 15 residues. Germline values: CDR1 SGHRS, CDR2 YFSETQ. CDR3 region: CASSLGGQGQYEQYF. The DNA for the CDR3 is TGCGCCAGCAGCTTGGGCGGACAGGGTCAATACGAGCAGTACTTC.

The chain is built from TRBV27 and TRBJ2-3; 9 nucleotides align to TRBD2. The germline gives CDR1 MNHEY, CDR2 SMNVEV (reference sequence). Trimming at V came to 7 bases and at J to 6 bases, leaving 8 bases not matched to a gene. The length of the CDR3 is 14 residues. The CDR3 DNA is TGTGCCAGCATGAAGCGGGGGGCTGTGGATACGCAGTATTTT. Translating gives CASMKRGAVDTQYF.

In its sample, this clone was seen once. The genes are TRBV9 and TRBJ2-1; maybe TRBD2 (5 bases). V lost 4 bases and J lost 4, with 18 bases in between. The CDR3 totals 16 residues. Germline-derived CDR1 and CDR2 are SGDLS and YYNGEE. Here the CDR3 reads CASSHGGDYIYNEQFF. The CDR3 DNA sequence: TGTGCCAGCAGCCATGGCGGAGACTACATTTACAATGAGCAGTTCTTC.

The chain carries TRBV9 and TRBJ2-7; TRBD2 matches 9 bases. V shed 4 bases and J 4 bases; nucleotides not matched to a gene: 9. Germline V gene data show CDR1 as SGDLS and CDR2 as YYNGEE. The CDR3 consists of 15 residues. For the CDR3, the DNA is TGTGCCAGCAGCCCCTCTGCGGGAGGGCGGTACGAGCAGTACTTC. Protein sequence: CASSPSAGGRYEQYF.